What follows is one TCR beta chain and its context. Its cognate antigen is unknown. Method: immunoSEQ multiplex PCR; TCRdb's copy keeps in-frame clones and lacks some. The data hold some 25,000 clones, with around four fifths observed a single time. This sample was included in a study of cytotoxic CD8 clonotypes in ibrutinib-treated CLL. For the study at large: Responses: roughly 25 partial, 2 complete; after median 68 months, around 14 stayed remitted, roughly 12 progressed.

Study-level results: Against age-matched healthy donors, baseline clonality ran higher and tracked circulating CD8+ T-cell counts.

The CDR3 totals 16 residues. Germline CDR1 SGHTA, CDR2 FQGNSA. Trimming stripped 1 base from V and 1 base from J, with 11 bases between. The clonotype originates from a human donor with chronic lymphocytic leukemia. The chain joins TRBV7-2 to TRBJ2-1, with D possibly matching TRBD2 (6 bases). The material sequenced was PBMCs, taken before ibrutinib treatment. Written as DNA, the CDR3 is TGTGCCAGCAGCTTAGTGGGTAGCGGTTCCTACAATGAGCAGTTCTTC. This encodes CASSLVGSGSYNEQFF.